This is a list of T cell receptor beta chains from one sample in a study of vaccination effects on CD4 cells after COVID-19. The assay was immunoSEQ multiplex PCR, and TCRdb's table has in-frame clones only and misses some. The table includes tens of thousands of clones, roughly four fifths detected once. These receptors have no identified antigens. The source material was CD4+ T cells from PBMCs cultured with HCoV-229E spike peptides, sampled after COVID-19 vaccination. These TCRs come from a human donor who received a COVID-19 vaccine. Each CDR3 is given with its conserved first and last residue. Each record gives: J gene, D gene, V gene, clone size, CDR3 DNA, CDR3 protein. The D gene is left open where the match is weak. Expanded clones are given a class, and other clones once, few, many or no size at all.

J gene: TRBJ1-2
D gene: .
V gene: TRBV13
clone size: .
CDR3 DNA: TGTGCCAGCAGCTCGACCGACGGCCCCGGAACTCAAAATGGCTACACCTTC
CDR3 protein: CASSSTDGPGTQNGYTF

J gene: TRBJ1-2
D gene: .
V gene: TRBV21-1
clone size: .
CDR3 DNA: TGTGCCAGCAGCAAAAGCGGGGTCGGCTACACCTTC
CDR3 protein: CASSKSGVGYTF

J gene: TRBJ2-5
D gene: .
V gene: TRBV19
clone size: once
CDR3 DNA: TGTGCCAGTAGTCGACTAATCGGAGAGACCCAGTACTTC
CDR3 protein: CASSRLIGETQYF

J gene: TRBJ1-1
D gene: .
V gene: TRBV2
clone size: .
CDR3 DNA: TGTGCCAGCACCCTACAGCGTGGGGGCGCTTCGAACACTGAAGCTTTCTTT
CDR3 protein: CASTLQRGGASNTEAFF

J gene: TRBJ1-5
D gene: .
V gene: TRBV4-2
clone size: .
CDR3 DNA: TGTGCCAGCAGCCAATACGACAGCAATCAGCCCCAGCATTTT
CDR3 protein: CASSQYDSNQPQHF

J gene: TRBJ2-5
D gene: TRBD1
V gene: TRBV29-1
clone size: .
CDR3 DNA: TGCAGCGTTCTCCCGGACAGGGGAGGGCAAGAGACCCAGTACTTC
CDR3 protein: CSVLPDRGGQETQYF

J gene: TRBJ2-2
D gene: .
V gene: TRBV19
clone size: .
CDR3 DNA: TGTGCCAGTAGTTTCTCGGTAAACACCGGGGAGCTGTTTTTT
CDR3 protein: CASSFSVNTGELFF

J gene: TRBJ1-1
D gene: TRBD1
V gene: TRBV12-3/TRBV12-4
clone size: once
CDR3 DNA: TGTGCCAGCAGTAGGACAGGGAACACTGAAGCTTTCTTT
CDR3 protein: CASSRTGNTEAFF

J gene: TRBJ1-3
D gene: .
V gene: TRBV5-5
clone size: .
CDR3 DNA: TGTGCCAGCAGCGGGCCGGGACCCACATCTGGAAACACCATATATTTT
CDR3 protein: CASSGPGPTSGNTIYF

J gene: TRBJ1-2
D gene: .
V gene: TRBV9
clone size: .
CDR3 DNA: TGTGCCAGCAGCCCGCGGGGGGGGGCAGCCCCTAACTATGGCTACACCTTC
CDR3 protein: CASSPRGGAAPNYGYTF

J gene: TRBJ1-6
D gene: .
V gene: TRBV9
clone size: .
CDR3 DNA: TGTGCCAGCAGCGCCGGGACCATGGTGGATTCACCCCTCCACTTT
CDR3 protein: CASSAGTMVDSPLHF

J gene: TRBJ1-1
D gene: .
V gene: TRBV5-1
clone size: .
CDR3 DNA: TGCGCCAGCAGCAGGAACTCGAACACTGAAGCTTTCTTT
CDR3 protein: CASSRNSNTEAFF

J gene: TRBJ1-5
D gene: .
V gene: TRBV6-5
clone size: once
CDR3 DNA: TGTGCCAGCAGTCTCATGGGGGGTGGGCAGCCCCAGCATTTT
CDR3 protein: CASSLMGGGQPQHF

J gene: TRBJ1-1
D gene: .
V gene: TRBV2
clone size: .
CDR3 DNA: TGTGCCAGCAGTGAAGCGCTGACAGTAGGAGCTTTCTTT
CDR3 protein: CASSEALTVGAFF

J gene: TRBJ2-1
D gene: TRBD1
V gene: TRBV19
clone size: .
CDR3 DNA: TGTGCCAGTAGTGTAGACAGGGGCCCTTACAATGAGCAGTTCTTC
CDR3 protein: CASSVDRGPYNEQFF

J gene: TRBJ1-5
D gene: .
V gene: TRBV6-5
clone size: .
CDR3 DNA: TGTGCCAGCTGGGTATCGGGGGATAATCAGCCCCAGCATTTT
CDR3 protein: CASWVSGDNQPQHF

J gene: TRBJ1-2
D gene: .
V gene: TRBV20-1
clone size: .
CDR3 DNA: TGCAGTGCTAGTGGCGCAGGGAGCCTCTATGGCTACACCTTC
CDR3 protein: CSASGAGSLYGYTF

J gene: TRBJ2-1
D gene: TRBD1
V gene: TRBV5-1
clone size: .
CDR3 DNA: TGCGCCAGCAGCTCGGGACAGGGGGCGATCGATGAGCAGTTCTTC
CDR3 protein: CASSSGQGAIDEQFF

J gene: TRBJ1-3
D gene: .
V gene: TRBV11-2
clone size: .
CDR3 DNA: TGTGCCAGCAGCTTATTCCGAATCTCTGGAAACACCATATATTTT
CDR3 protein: CASSLFRISGNTIYF

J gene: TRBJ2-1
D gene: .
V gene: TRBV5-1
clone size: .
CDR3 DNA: TGCGCCAGCAGCTTGGCGCAGGCATCCTACAATGAGCAGTTCTTC
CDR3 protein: CASSLAQASYNEQFF

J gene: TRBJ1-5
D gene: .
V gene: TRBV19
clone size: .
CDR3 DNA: TGTGCCAGTAGCAGCAGGGCCGAGTCCCAGCATTTT
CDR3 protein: CASSSRAESQHF

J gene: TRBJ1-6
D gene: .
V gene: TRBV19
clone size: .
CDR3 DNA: TGTGCCAGTAGTATAGATTATGACAGCTATAATTCACCCCTCCACTTT
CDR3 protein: CASSIDYDSYNSPLHF

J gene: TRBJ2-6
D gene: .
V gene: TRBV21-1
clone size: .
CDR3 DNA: TGTGCCAGCAGCAAAGGATCGGCACATGCAAACTCTGGGGCCAACGTCCTGACTTTC
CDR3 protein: CASSKGSAHANSGANVLTF

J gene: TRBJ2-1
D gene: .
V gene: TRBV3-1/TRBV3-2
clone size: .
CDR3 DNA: TGTGCCAGCAGCCTTGGGACCCATGATGAGCAGTTCTTC
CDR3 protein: CASSLGTHDEQFF

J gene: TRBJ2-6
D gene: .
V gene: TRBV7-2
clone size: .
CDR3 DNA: TGTGCCAGCCGCCCCCTCGGGGGACAACTCTCTGGGGCCAACGTCCTGACTTTC
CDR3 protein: CASRPLGGQLSGANVLTF

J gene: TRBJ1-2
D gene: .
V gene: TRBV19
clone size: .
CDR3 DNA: TGTGCCAGTAGTCATGACAGTTCCTATGGCTACACCTTC
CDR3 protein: CASSHDSSYGYTF

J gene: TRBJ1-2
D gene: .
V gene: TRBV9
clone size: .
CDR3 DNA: TGTGCCAGCAGCTCATCAGCCGATACAGCTAACTATGGCTACACCTTC
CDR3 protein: CASSSSADTANYGYTF

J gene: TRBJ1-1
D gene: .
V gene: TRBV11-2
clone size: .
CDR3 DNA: TGTGCCAGCAGCTTAGTCCCGGGGTTAATTGAAGCTTTCTTT
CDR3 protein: CASSLVPGLIEAFF

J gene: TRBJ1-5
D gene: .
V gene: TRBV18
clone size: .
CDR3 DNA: TGTGCCAGCTCACCAACGGCGCAGGCGGGTCAGCCCCAGCATTTT
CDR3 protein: CASSPTAQAGQPQHF

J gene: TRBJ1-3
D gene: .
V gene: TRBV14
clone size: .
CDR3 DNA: TGTGCCAGCAGCCAAGGGGTTCCGAGGGGAAACACCATATATTTT
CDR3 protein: CASSQGVPRGNTIYF

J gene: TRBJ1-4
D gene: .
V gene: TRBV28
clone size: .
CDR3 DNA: TGTGCCAGCAGTTCTGTATCTCCACTGTTTTTT
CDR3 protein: CASSSVSPLFF

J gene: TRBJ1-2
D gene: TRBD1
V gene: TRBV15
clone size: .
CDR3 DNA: TGTGCCACCAGCAGAGATCCCGGGACAGGGGGCGGTGGCTACACCTTC
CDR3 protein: CATSRDPGTGGGGYTF

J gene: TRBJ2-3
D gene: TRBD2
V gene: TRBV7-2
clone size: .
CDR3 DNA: TGTGCCAGCAGCTTAGCGCTAGCGGGGGCCGGGGGAGATACGCAGTATTTT
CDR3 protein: CASSLALAGAGGDTQYF

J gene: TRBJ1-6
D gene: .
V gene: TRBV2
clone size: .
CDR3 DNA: TGTGCCAGCGAACCCGCGGGACAAAATTCCAATTCACCCCTCCACTTT
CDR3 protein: CASEPAGQNSNSPLHF

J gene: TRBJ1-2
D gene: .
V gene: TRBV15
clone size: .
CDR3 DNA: TGTGCCACCAGCAGGGAACCACAAGGCTATGGCTACACCTTC
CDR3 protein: CATSREPQGYGYTF

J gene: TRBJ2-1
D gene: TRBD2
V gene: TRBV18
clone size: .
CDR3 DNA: TGTGCCAGCCGGGGGGGTTCTATCTACAATGAGCAGTTCTTC
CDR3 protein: CASRGGSIYNEQFF

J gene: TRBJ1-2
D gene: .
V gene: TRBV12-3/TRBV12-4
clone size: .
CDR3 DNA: TGTGCCAGCAGTTTAGATCGGGTCTATGGCTACACCTTC
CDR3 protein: CASSLDRVYGYTF

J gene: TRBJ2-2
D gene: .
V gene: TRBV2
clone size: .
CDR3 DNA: TGTGCCAGCAACTGGGTGAACACCGGGGAGCTGTTTTTT
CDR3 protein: CASNWVNTGELFF

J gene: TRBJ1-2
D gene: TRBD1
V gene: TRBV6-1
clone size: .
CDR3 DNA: TGTGCCAGCAGTGAAAGACAGGGGGCGGACTATGGCTACACCTTC
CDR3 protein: CASSERQGADYGYTF

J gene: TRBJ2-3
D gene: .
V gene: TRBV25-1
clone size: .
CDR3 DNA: TGTGCCAGCAGTGAATGGGGGCGGGGGCCGCGCACAGATACGCAGTATTTT
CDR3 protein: CASSEWGRGPRTDTQYF

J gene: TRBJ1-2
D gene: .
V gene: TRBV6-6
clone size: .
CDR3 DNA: TGTGCCAGCAGTTACTCGTTGGACAGAATAGATGGCTACACCTTC
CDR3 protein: CASSYSLDRIDGYTF

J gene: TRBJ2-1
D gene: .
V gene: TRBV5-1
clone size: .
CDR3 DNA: TGCGCCAGCAGCGGAGGGTGGGTGGTCGGGGGGCCCGACGAGCAGTTCTTC
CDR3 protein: CASSGGWVVGGPDEQFF

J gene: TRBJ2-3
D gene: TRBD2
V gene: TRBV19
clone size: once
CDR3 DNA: TGTGCCAGTAGTGATCCGGGAGGGGCCGGCTACTCCGATACGCAGTATTTT
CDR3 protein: CASSDPGGAGYSDTQYF

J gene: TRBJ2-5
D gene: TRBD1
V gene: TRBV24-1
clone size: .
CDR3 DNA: TGTGCCACCAGTGAAAGGGGGCGGGAGACCCAGTACTTC
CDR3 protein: CATSERGRETQYF

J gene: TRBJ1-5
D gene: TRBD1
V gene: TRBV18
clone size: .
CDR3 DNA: TGTGCCAGCTCACCCGACAGGGAGGCTCAGCCCCAGCATTTT
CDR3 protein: CASSPDREAQPQHF

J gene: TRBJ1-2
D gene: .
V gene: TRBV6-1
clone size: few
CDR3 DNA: TGTGCCAGCAGTGAAGTCGGCCAGGGACGTGGCTACACCTTC
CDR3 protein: CASSEVGQGRGYTF

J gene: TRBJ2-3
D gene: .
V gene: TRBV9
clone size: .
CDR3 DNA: TGTGCCAGCAGCGTAGATACTGGTAGCACAGATACGCAGTATTTT
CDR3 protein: CASSVDTGSTDTQYF

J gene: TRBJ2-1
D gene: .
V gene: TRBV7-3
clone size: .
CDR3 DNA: TGTGCCAGCAGCTTAGACTCCTACAATGAGCAGTTCTTC
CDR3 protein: CASSLDSYNEQFF

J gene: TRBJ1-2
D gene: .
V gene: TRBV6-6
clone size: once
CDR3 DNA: TGTGCCAGCAGTTACTCTCAGGGGTTCTATGGCTACACCTTC
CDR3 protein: CASSYSQGFYGYTF

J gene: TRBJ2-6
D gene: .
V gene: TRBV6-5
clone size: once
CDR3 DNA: TGTGCCTTACGAACGGGAGTCTCTGGGGCCAACGTCCTGACTTTC
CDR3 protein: CALRTGVSGANVLTF

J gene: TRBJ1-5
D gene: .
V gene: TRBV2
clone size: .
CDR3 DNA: TGTGCCAGCAGAAGGGACAGCAATCAGCCCCAGCATTTT
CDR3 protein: CASRRDSNQPQHF